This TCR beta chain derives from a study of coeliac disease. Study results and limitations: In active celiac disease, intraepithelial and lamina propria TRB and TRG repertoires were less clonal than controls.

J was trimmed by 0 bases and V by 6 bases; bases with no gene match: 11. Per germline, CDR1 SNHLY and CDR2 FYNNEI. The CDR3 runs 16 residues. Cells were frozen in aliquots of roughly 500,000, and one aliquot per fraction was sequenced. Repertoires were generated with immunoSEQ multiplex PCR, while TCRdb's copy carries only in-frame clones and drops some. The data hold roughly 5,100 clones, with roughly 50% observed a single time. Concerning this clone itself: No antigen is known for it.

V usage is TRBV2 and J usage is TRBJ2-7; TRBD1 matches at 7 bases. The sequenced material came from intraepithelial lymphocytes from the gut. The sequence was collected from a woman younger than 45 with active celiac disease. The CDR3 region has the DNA TGTGCCAGCAGCCCGCTAGGACAGGTTAGCTCCTACGAGCAGTACTTC. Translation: CASSPLGQVSSYEQYF.